The rows below give T cell receptor beta chains drawn from one sample of a study of T cell responses to AZD1222 COVID-19 vaccine. Produced via immunoSEQ multiplex PCR; TCRdb's table is partial and in-frame only. The data show about 93,000 clones, with roughly nine tenths seen just once and over 2.5% held by the top ten. This material consisted of peripheral blood, taken on day 0 of MenACWY control vaccination. Receptors originate from an adult in good health. Each CDR3 is given without its conserved first and last residue. Each record gives: CDR3 length, J gene, V gene, D gene, clone size, CDR3 protein. A D gene is named only where the DNA matches it firmly. Expanded clones get a size class; other rows say once, few or many, or leave the size out.

length: 13
J: TRBJ2-1
V: TRBV7-9
D: TRBD2
size: .
CDR3: ASSLWAGDYNEQF

length: 13
J: TRBJ2-5
V: TRBV9
D: TRBD2
size: once
CDR3: ASSVVLAGQETQY

length: 12
J: TRBJ2-3
V: TRBV19
D: TRBD1
size: .
CDR3: ASSIGQGGDTQY

length: 11
J: TRBJ2-7
V: TRBV7-8
D: .
size: .
CDR3: ASSLPRTREQY

length: 17
J: TRBJ2-3
V: TRBV4-3
D: TRBD1
size: .
CDR3: ASSRRGDRASIPTDTQY

length: 16
J: TRBJ2-1
V: TRBV6-2/TRBV6-3
D: .
size: .
CDR3: ASSPWDGRGLSYNEQF

length: 12
J: TRBJ1-3
V: TRBV11-3
D: TRBD1
size: .
CDR3: ASSQGQSGNTIY

length: 13
J: TRBJ1-3
V: TRBV7-9
D: .
size: .
CDR3: ASSLQTAAVAHIY

length: 12
J: TRBJ2-2
V: TRBV6-5
D: .
size: few
CDR3: AIRTGSDTGELF

length: 13
J: TRBJ1-3
V: TRBV30
D: TRBD1
size: .
CDR3: AWSTGQGSGNTIY

length: 12
J: TRBJ1-1
V: TRBV7-8
D: .
size: .
CDR3: ASSYPGRLSEAF

length: 12
J: TRBJ1-2
V: TRBV7-9
D: .
size: medium-sized
CDR3: ASSLLADRNGYT

length: 13
J: TRBJ1-1
V: TRBV12-5
D: .
size: few
CDR3: ASGLALSARTEAF

length: 11
J: TRBJ2-3
V: TRBV4-3
D: .
size: .
CDR3: ASSQRVADTQY

length: 13
J: TRBJ1-1
V: TRBV6-5
D: TRBD1
size: .
CDR3: ASTNPGTANTEAF

length: 15
J: TRBJ1-1
V: TRBV4-1
D: TRBD1
size: .
CDR3: ASSQDLEGARNTEAF

length: 13
J: TRBJ2-5
V: TRBV6-2/TRBV6-3
D: .
size: .
CDR3: ASTPLDLAGETQY

length: 13
J: TRBJ1-2
V: TRBV5-4
D: .
size: .
CDR3: ASSPNAARTSGYT

length: 12
J: TRBJ2-7
V: TRBV6-1
D: .
size: .
CDR3: ASSDWDWNYEQY

length: 12
J: TRBJ2-5
V: TRBV5-1
D: .
size: .
CDR3: ASSPMSTKETQY

length: 13
J: TRBJ2-1
V: TRBV19
D: TRBD2
size: .
CDR3: ASSIEERGGPEQF

length: 11
J: TRBJ1-2
V: TRBV28
D: .
size: .
CDR3: ASLSGANYGYT

length: 12
J: TRBJ1-5
V: TRBV3-1/TRBV3-2
D: .
size: .
CDR3: ASSQGLPHQPQH

length: 11
J: TRBJ1-1
V: TRBV5-1
D: .
size: .
CDR3: ASSLEGNTEAF

length: 11
J: TRBJ2-7
V: TRBV6-6
D: .
size: .
CDR3: ASSYSPAHEQY

length: 13
J: TRBJ2-1
V: TRBV19
D: TRBD2
size: .
CDR3: ASSIGTSETNEQF

length: 13
J: TRBJ1-5
V: TRBV2
D: TRBD1
size: once
CDR3: ASRTGGTGNQPQH

length: 13
J: TRBJ2-7
V: TRBV6-5
D: .
size: .
CDR3: ASNSRRDFFYEQY

length: 12
J: TRBJ2-7
V: TRBV6-2/TRBV6-3
D: .
size: few
CDR3: ASSDTYRTNEQY

length: 13
J: TRBJ1-2
V: TRBV4-1
D: TRBD1
size: .
CDR3: ASSQENGRGGGYT

length: 13
J: TRBJ1-5
V: TRBV7-2
D: .
size: .
CDR3: ASSPRQAPGQPQH

length: 13
J: TRBJ2-5
V: TRBV4-1
D: .
size: .
CDR3: ASSQDQPSRGTQY

length: 14
J: TRBJ2-7
V: TRBV7-2
D: .
size: .
CDR3: ASSLLGIPYSGEQY

length: 11
J: TRBJ2-7
V: TRBV21-1
D: .
size: .
CDR3: ASSARDTYEQY

length: 11
J: TRBJ2-7
V: TRBV7-2
D: .
size: .
CDR3: ASSLRNSYEQY

length: 12
J: TRBJ2-7
V: TRBV9
D: TRBD2
size: .
CDR3: ASSQTSGVGEQY

length: 13
J: TRBJ2-5
V: TRBV6-6
D: .
size: .
CDR3: ASSYSRRQPETQY

length: 12
J: TRBJ1-1
V: TRBV18
D: .
size: .
CDR3: ASSRGVSAYEAF

length: 15
J: TRBJ1-6
V: TRBV4-3
D: .
size: once
CDR3: ASSQDPGGEGNSPLH

length: 14
J: TRBJ1-6
V: TRBV7-8
D: TRBD1
size: .
CDR3: ASSLDPGQGVSPLH

length: 12
J: TRBJ2-5
V: TRBV7-2
D: .
size: .
CDR3: ASSLTGTRETQY

length: 15
J: TRBJ2-1
V: TRBV6-2/TRBV6-3
D: TRBD2
size: once
CDR3: ASSYGPFSGDYNEQF

length: 14
J: TRBJ1-1
V: TRBV30
D: .
size: .
CDR3: AWRWGTGYGNTEAF